One sample yielded the 23 T cell receptor beta chains listed below, sequenced in a study of T-cell reconstitution after alpha-beta-depleted transplantation in children. Preparation of the TCRbeta library was carried out with unique molecular identifiers. MiXCR was run by TCRdb on the PCR reads, yielding one entry per CDR3 protein. The top ten clones hold 25% to 30% of a sample with roughly 420,000 distinct CDR3 sequences, about a sixth of them seen once. Here the sequenced sample was PBMCs, mostly from graft donor cells, taken 360 days after TCRalphabeta/CD19-depleted stem cell transplant. The origin of the receptors is a boy in the first two years of life who had a stem cell transplant for Wiskott-Aldrich syndrome, so the T cells may come from the graft donor.

Only a few counts were recorded for this clonotype. The CDR3 nucleotides are TGCAGTGCTAGAGAGGGGACATTAGCGGGCTACGAGCAGTACTTC. Residues: CSAREGTLAGYEQYF. This rearrangement joins TRBV20-1 to TRBJ2-7; TRBD2 might be the D (7 bases). Trimming shortened V by 0 bases and J by 3 bases, and 15 bases separated the two germline ends. CDR1 and CDR2 (germline): DFQATT, SNEGSKA (reference sequence). The CDR3 is 15 residues long.

The V and J genes are TRBV27 and TRBJ2-1; D possibly corresponds to TRBD2 (5 bases). Germline values: CDR1 MNHEY, CDR2 SMNVEV (reference sequence). This CDR3 has 17 amino acids. V lost 2 bases and J 3 bases, leaving 17 bases between the germline ends. CDR3 amino acids: CASSLRRVRLDYNEQFF. The CDR3 nucleotides are TGTGCCAGCAGTTTAAGGCGGGTCAGATTAGACTACAATGAGCAGTTCTTC.

This clonotype was observed a few times. The chain employs TRBV29-1 and TRBJ1-1; TRBD1 might be the D (6 bases). V dropped 6 bases and J dropped 3 bases, with 23 bases sitting between them. CDR3 length: 16 residues. Germline lookup yields CDR1 SQVTM and CDR2 ANQGSEA. CDR3 amino acids: CSVSRGLTGSDTEAFF. In nucleotides, the CDR3 is TGCAGCGTATCGCGTGGCCTAACAGGGTCGGACACTGAAGCTTTCTTT.

This clonotype showed up just a few times. V is TRBV6-2 or TRBV6-3 and J is TRBJ2-5; 8 bases align to TRBD1. The germline gives CDR1 MNHEY, CDR2 SVGEGT. CDR3 length: 15 residues. V was clipped by 4 bases and J by 4 bases; unmatched bases: 8. CDR3 sequence reads: CASSFYRGNGETQYF. In nucleotides, the CDR3 is TGTGCCAGCAGTTTCTACAGGGGGAACGGAGAGACCCAGTACTTC.

This clonotype has at least ten counts. V usage is TRBV7-9 and J usage is TRBJ1-1; D is undetermined. Germline loops: CDR1 SEHNR, CDR2 FQNEAQ (reference sequence). This CDR3 is built from 14 residues. V lost 6 bases, J lost 6 bases, and 17 bases lay in between. As DNA, the CDR3 is TGTGCCAGCAGGATGACAAGCTCCAGGCCTGAAGCTTTCTTT. Its protein product is CASRMTSSRPEAFF.

This clonotype was seen more than once but under ten times. The chain is built from TRBV10-1 and TRBJ2-3; D perhaps matches TRBD2 (6 bases). CDR3 size: 17 residues. CDR1 WNHNN and CDR2 SYGVQD come from the germline V gene (reference sequence). Trimming left V 5 bases short and J 2 bases short, with 20 bases between. The CDR3: CASSRGPGVRITDTQYF. As DNA, the CDR3 is TGCGCCAGCAGTCGTGGCCCGGGGGTTAGAATCACAGATACGCAGTATTTT.

This clonotype occurred a few times. V usage is TRBV12-3 or TRBV12-4 and J usage is TRBJ2-4; tentative D call: TRBD1 (5 bases). The germline V and J ends were trimmed by 5 bases and 0 bases, with 11 bases remaining between them. This CDR3 is 15 amino acids long. The DNA for the CDR3 is TGTGCCAGCAGTCTCAGGGAATTAGCCAAAAACATTCAGTACTTC. Its translation: CASSLRELAKNIQYF.

The V call is TRBV3-1, the J call TRBJ1-5; 7 nucleotides match TRBD1. V gave up 3 bases and J gave up 2 bases; unmatched junction bases: 10. The germline gives CDR1 LGHDT, CDR2 YNNKEL (reference sequence). The CDR3 consists of 17 residues. CDR3 loop: CASSHGFVTGRNQPQHF. For the CDR3, the DNA is TGTGCCAGCAGCCATGGGTTCGTGACAGGGCGCAATCAGCCCCAGCATTTT.

The chain combines TRBV7-9 with TRBJ2-7; 8 bases fit TRBD2. J was trimmed by 3 bases and V by 5 bases; bases with no gene match: 15. This CDR3 has 17 amino acids. Germline CDR1 SEHNR, CDR2 FQNEAQ (reference sequence). The DNA for the CDR3 is TGTGCCAGCAGCCAAAGCGGGGGAGAGGCCCCCATCTACGAGCAGTACTTC. Protein product: CASSQSGGEAPIYEQYF.

This clonotype was observed a few times. The J gene is TRBJ1-2, the V gene TRBV5-1, with 8 bases matching TRBD1. Trimming took 3 bases from V and 3 from J; bases not matched to a gene: 4. Looked up from germline, CDR1 is SGHRS and CDR2 is YFSETQ. CDR3 length: 14 residues. CDR3 amino acids: CASSWTGLDYGYTF. DNA of the CDR3: TGCGCCAGCAGCTGGACAGGGTTGGACTATGGCTACACCTTC.

The rearrangement links TRBV12-3 or TRBV12-4 to TRBJ2-5, with D perhaps TRBD2 (6 bases). This CDR3 region has 13 residues. The V and J ends lost 3 bases and 5 bases respectively, with 10 bases between them. The CDR3 reads CASSFRGSETQYF. For the CDR3, the DNA is TGTGCCAGCAGTTTTCGGGGGAGCGAGACCCAGTACTTC.

CDR3 in amino acids: CASSEWGNAYEQYF. The CDR3 DNA sequence: TGCGCCAGCAGTGAATGGGGGAACGCCTACGAGCAGTACTTC. This rearrangement joins TRBV10-2 to TRBJ2-7, with D perhaps matching TRBD1 or TRBD2 (5 bases each). Germline V gives CDR1 WSHSY, CDR2 SAAADI. The CDR3 contains 14 residues. The V end lost 3 bases, the J end lost 2 bases, and 11 bases lay between the germline ends.

This clonotype showed up just a few times. The chain joins TRBV10-1 to TRBJ1-6; D unclear. The germline CDR1 and CDR2 sequences are WNHNN and SYGVQD (reference sequence). The V gene lost 1 base and the J gene lost 7 bases, with 5 bases spanning the gap. This CDR3 comprises 13 residues. CDR3 protein: CASSELGNSPLHF. CDR3 DNA sequence: TGCGCCAGCAGTGAGTTAGGGAATTCACCCCTCCACTTT.

This clonotype was counted between two and nine times. The chain joins TRBV18 to TRBJ2-7, with no clear D. Germline lookup yields CDR1 KGHSH and CDR2 LQKENI. The CDR3 runs 14 residues. The V end was cut by 3 bases, the J end by 5 bases, with 14 bases between. The CDR3 DNA reads TGTGCCAGCTCACCCATCTACAGCAGCAACGAGCAGTACTTC. Its translation: CASSPIYSSNEQYF.

V and J are TRBV9 and TRBJ2-1, with D tentatively TRBD1 (5 bases). V lost 0 bases and J lost 2, with 9 bases in between. The CDR3 runs 15 residues. Per the germline V gene, CDR1 is SGDLS and CDR2 is YYNGEE. Here the CDR3 DNA reads TGTGCCAGCAGCGTAGAGGGGTCGGCCTACAATGAGCAGTTCTTC. It codes for CASSVEGSAYNEQFF.

This clonotype has a handful of counts. The V call is TRBV4-3, the J call TRBJ2-3; D is perhaps TRBD1 or TRBD2 (5 bases each). The V gene's germline CDR1 is LGHNA and CDR2 YSLEER. This CDR3 spans 14 amino acids. Trimming took off 4 bases at V and 3 bases at J, with 11 bases between the two ends. The CDR3 coding sequence is TGCGCCAGCAGCCCAGTCTGGGGGACAGATACGCAGTATTTT. Translation gives CASSPVWGTDTQYF.

This clonotype has more than one count but fewer than ten. V usage is TRBV14 and J usage is TRBJ2-7; 7 bases are shared with TRBD2. V trimming: 2 bases; J trimming: 3 bases; junction bases outside the gene matches: 7. Germline V CDR1 and CDR2: SGHDN, FVKESK. The CDR3 is 15 residues long. CDR3 sequence reads: CASSQWPGGSYEQYF. CDR3 nucleotides: TGTGCCAGCAGCCAATGGCCGGGAGGAAGCTACGAGCAGTACTTC.

CDR3 coding DNA: TGCGCCAGCAGCTTGGGGCCAGCGGGTCCAATCTCCGGGGAGCTGTTTTTT. Translation: CASSLGPAGPISGELFF. This sequence joins TRBV5-1 and TRBJ2-2, with D possibly matching TRBD2 (6 bases). CDR3 size: 17 residues. Trimming removed 0 bases at V and 6 bases at J, with 18 bases between. Germline V CDR1 and CDR2: SGHRS, YFSETQ.

There are many counts of this clonotype. This chain uses TRBV12-3 or TRBV12-4 with TRBJ2-2; 7 bases match TRBD1. The CDR3 is 12 residues long. The V segment lost 6 bases and the J segment 10 bases; nucleotides outside the gene matches: 5. For the CDR3, the DNA is TGTGCCAGCAGGCGGACAGGCCCGGAGCTGTTTTTT. Translating it yields CASRRTGPELFF.

In its sample, this clonotype was seen a few times. The chain joins TRBV19 to TRBJ2-7, with D unresolved. Trimming pared 6 bases from V and 0 bases from J, leaving 9 bases between. CDR1 LNHDA and CDR2 SQIVND come from the germline V gene (reference sequence). The CDR3 contains 13 residues. This CDR3 reads CASRSQDSYEQYF. Here the CDR3 DNA reads TGTGCCAGTAGGTCGCAGGACTCCTACGAGCAGTACTTC. Complete variable domain (other parts from reference TRBV19 and TRBJ2-7): DGGITQSPKYLFRKEGQNVTLSCEQNLNHDAMYWYRQDPGQGLRLIYYSQIVNDFQKGDIAEGYSVSREKKESFPLTVTSAQKNPTAFYLCASRSQDSYEQYFGPGTRLTVT.

In this sample, this clonotype turned up a few times. The chain uses TRBV12-3 or TRBV12-4 and TRBJ2-3, with 7 bases aligning to TRBD1. After removal of 3 bases from V and 3 bases from J, the junction contained 9 bases not matched to a gene. CDR3 size: 16 residues. The DNA for the CDR3 is TGTGCCAGCAGTTTGCGCCCCAGGGGGTGGACAGATACGCAGTATTTT. Amino acids: CASSLRPRGWTDTQYF.

The genes are TRBV24-1 and TRBJ2-5; 7 bases match TRBD1. This CDR3 has 15 amino acids. The germline gives CDR1 KGHDR, CDR2 SFDVKD. V shed 9 bases and J 2 bases; nucleotides not matched to a gene: 11. CDR3 DNA: TGTGCCACCTCCCAATCGAGGGGGCCTCAAGAGACCCAGTACTTC. Protein product: CATSQSRGPQETQYF.

The chain carries TRBV19 and TRBJ2-6; no definite D call. The CDR3 runs to 14 residues. Germline CDR1 is LNHDA and CDR2 is SQIVND (reference sequence). With 6 bases removed from V and 0 bases from J, the gap between germline ends came to 6 bases. CDR3 amino acids: CASRQSSGANVLTF. CDR3 DNA: TGTGCCAGTAGGCAGAGCTCTGGGGCCAACGTCCTGACTTTC.